These T cell receptor beta chains were read from a single sample in a study of blood T cell repertoires in COVID-19. The repertoire was sequenced with immunoSEQ multiplex PCR; TCRdb's copy has only in-frame clones and lacks some. The sample records a few hundred thousand clones, over 75% being singletons. Specimen: PBMCs or T cells enriched from blood (not recorded which). These receptors came from a man aged 25 to 45 who had recovered from COVID-19. Both conserved end residues are part of each CDR3. A D gene is named only where the DNA matches it firmly. Part of the rows lack a size; the others show once, few, many or a class for expanded clones.

>TRBD1|TRBV4-1|TRBJ1-5|NA
TGCGCCAGCAGCGAGACCGCAGGGACAGGGTGGGATCAGCCCCAGCATTTT
CASSETAGTGWDQPQHF
>TRBD2|TRBV19|TRBJ2-7|NA
TGTGCCAGTCCCCCTCAGCGGGGCGCTTGCAACTACGAGCAGTACTTC
CASPPQRGACNYEQYF
>TRBD2|TRBV18|TRBJ2-7|once
TGTGCCAGCTCACCACGGCCTAGCGGGAGGGTAGACTCCTACGAGCAGTACTTC
CASSPRPSGRVDSYEQYF
>NA|TRBV24-1|TRBJ1-3|NA
TGTGCCACCAGTGAGGCCTACAGGGTAGCGGGAAACACCATATATTTT
CATSEAYRVAGNTIYF
>NA|TRBV5-1|TRBJ2-5|NA
TGCGCCAGCAGCCCGGACACACAAGAGACCCAGTACTTC
CASSPDTQETQYF
>NA|TRBV6-6|TRBJ2-6|NA
TGTGCCAGCAGTACGGACAGAGTCCCTGGGGCCAACGTCCTGACTTTC
CASSTDRVPGANVLTF
>NA|TRBV5-1|TRBJ2-5|NA
TGCGCCAGCAGCCCGGCGGCAGTAGCCCAAGAGACCCAGTACTTC
CASSPAAVAQETQYF
>TRBD1|TRBV5-1|TRBJ1-5|NA
TGCGCCAGCAGCGAGGGGACAGGGGGTAGCAATCAGCCCCAGCATTTT
CASSEGTGGSNQPQHF
>NA|TRBV30|TRBJ2-2|NA
TGTGCCTGGAGTGTAATGGGGGGTACTACCACCGGGGAGCTGTTTTTT
CAWSVMGGTTTGELFF
>NA|TRBV27|TRBJ2-7|once
TGTGCCAGCAGTTTATCCCAGAGAGGTCTCTACGAGCAGTACTTC
CASSLSQRGLYEQYF
>NA|TRBV5-1|TRBJ2-7|NA
TGCGCCAGCAGCCCTCAGGGAGGCTTAACCTCCTACGAGCAGTACTTC
CASSPQGGLTSYEQYF
>NA|TRBV28|TRBJ2-1|NA
TGTGCCACTGTCGGTGGGGGACTCGAGCAGTTCTTC
CATVGGGLEQFF
>TRBD1|TRBV5-1|TRBJ1-1|NA
TGCGCCAGCAGCCAAAGCAGGGGGAAAGACACTGAAGCTTTCTTT
CASSQSRGKDTEAFF
>TRBD2|TRBV7-8|TRBJ2-6|NA
TGTGCCAGCAGCTGGGGACTAGCGGGGGCCAACGTCCTGACTTTC
CASSWGLAGANVLTF
>NA|TRBV14|TRBJ2-2|NA
TGTGCCAGCAGCCAAGGCGTCCGACTAGGTGCCGGGGAGCTGTTTTTT
CASSQGVRLGAGELFF
>NA|TRBV3-1/TRBV3-2|TRBJ1-1|NA
TGTGCCAGCAGCCAAGGAGGGGGAGACATGAACACTGAAGCTTTCTTT
CASSQGGGDMNTEAFF
>NA|TRBV11-3|TRBJ2-5|NA
TGTGCCAGCAGTGATAGCTCGGAGACCCAGTACTTC
CASSDSSETQYF
>NA|TRBV27|TRBJ1-2|NA
TGTGCCAGCACAGAGAAGGGGGGGCCGAGGTATGGCTACACCTTC
CASTEKGGPRYGYTF
>TRBD2|TRBV27|TRBJ2-7|NA
TGTGCCAGCAGGTACGCTAGCGGATACGAGCAGTACTTC
CASRYASGYEQYF
>TRBD2|TRBV7-8|TRBJ2-5|NA
TGTGCCAGCAGCTTCCAGACTAGCGGGGGAAGAGAGACCCAGTACTTC
CASSFQTSGGRETQYF
>NA|TRBV12-5|TRBJ2-7|NA
TGTGCTAGTCGAGCGGTCTACAGCTCCTACGAGCAGTACTTC
CASRAVYSSYEQYF
>NA|TRBV2|TRBJ2-3|NA
TGTGCCAGCAGTGATCGTAAGGGGCCATCTAGCACAGATACGCAGTATTTT
CASSDRKGPSSTDTQYF
>TRBD1|TRBV19|TRBJ2-7|NA
TGTGCCAGTAGCCCCTTACGGGACAGCTTCTACGAGCAGTACTTC
CASSPLRDSFYEQYF
>TRBD1|TRBV19|TRBJ2-2|NA
TGTGCCAGTAGTAGAACCGGGACAGGGGGTGGCACCGGGGAGCTGTTTTTT
CASSRTGTGGGTGELFF
>NA|TRBV29-1|TRBJ2-1|NA
TGCAGCGTTCTGAGTATCTATCGTGAGCAGTTCTTC
CSVLSIYREQFF
>TRBD1|TRBV10-3|TRBJ2-7|NA
TGTGCCATCAGTGATGGCCAGGGACAGGGATCCTACGAGCAGTACTTC
CAISDGQGQGSYEQYF
>NA|TRBV28|TRBJ1-5|NA
TGTGCCAGCAGTTCCTCCGACGGGTTGAGACAGCCCCAGCATTTT
CASSSSDGLRQPQHF
>NA|TRBV5-5|TRBJ2-7|NA
TGTGCCAGCAGCCCCCCTGGGGACTTCGAGCAGTACTTC
CASSPPGDFEQYF
>NA|TRBV5-4|TRBJ1-1|NA
TGTGCCAGCAGCACGACTGGGGGGGCTGGCACTGAAGCTTTCTTT
CASSTTGGAGTEAFF
>NA|TRBV24-1|TRBJ1-2|once
TGTGCCACCAGTGTCGGGGGTGGGTATGGCTACACCTTC
CATSVGGGYGYTF
>TRBD2|TRBV29-1|TRBJ2-1|NA
TGCAGCATAATACGGGACTACTCCAATGAGCAGTTCTTC
CSIIRDYSNEQFF
>NA|TRBV3-1/TRBV3-2|TRBJ1-2|NA
TGTGCCAGCAGCCTAAGCGGACAGATCTATGGCTACACCTTC
CASSLSGQIYGYTF
>TRBD2|TRBV5-4|TRBJ2-5|NA
TGTGCCAGCAGCTTACGCACTAGCGGCAGCCTCCAAGAGACCCAGTACTTC
CASSLRTSGSLQETQYF
>TRBD1|TRBV27|TRBJ1-1|NA
TGTGCCAGCAGCATTGGACAGGCTGTATACACTGAAGCTTTCTTT
CASSIGQAVYTEAFF
>TRBD1|TRBV30|TRBJ1-4|NA
TGTGCCTCGAAGACAGGGGTTGGGGAAAAACTGTTTTTT
CASKTGVGEKLFF
>NA|TRBV19|TRBJ1-2|NA
TGTGCCAGTAGTATAGCCGGACAATCGACTTACTATGGCTACACCTTC
CASSIAGQSTYYGYTF
>NA|TRBV11-3|TRBJ2-1|once
TGTGCCAGCAGCTTAGTAGTTAGCGTCGGTGAGCAGTTCTTC
CASSLVVSVGEQFF
>TRBD1|TRBV7-8|TRBJ1-4|few
TGTGCCAGCAGCCTCAACAGGGGGAGGAATGAAAAACTGTTTTTT
CASSLNRGRNEKLFF
>NA|TRBV5-1|TRBJ2-7|NA
TGCGCCAGCAGCTTTCTCTTTAGCGGCTACGAGCAGTACTTC
CASSFLFSGYEQYF
>NA|TRBV27|TRBJ1-4|NA
TGTGCCAGCAGTCTCAGGGGTTCTTGGGAAAAACTGTTTTTT
CASSLRGSWEKLFF
>TRBD1|TRBV18|TRBJ1-4|once
TGTGCCAGCGCGGGACAGGGGACAACTAATGAAAAACTGTTTTTT
CASAGQGTTNEKLFF
>TRBD2|TRBV14|TRBJ2-7|NA
TGTGCCAGCAGCCAAGATGGAGCGGGGTCCTACGAGCAGTACTTC
CASSQDGAGSYEQYF
>TRBD1|TRBV19|TRBJ1-1|NA
TGTGCCAGTAGAAACAGGGGGCGAGACACTGAAGCTTTCTTT
CASRNRGRDTEAFF